The sequence of this T cell receptor beta chain was determined in a study of cytomegalovirus exposure and HLA in healthy donors. Whole-study results and caveats: Reports state that TCR beta sequences accurately predicted most subjects' HLA-A and HLA-B alleles. No immune exposure information besides CMV serostatus was available.

Details on this clone: Its matching antigen is unknown.

V was trimmed by 3 bases and J by 0 bases, leaving 9 bases between them. Germline V gene data show CDR1 as SGHRS and CDR2 as YFSETQ. This CDR3 has 14 residues. With 60 Vbeta and 13 Jbeta primers, the PCR was carried out. TCRdb's copy holds only in-frame clones and misses some; the assay was immunoSEQ multiplex PCR. The sample has about 110,000 clones; more than 60% are singletons. What was sequenced was PBMCs. The rearrangement links TRBV5-1 to TRBJ2-5; D gene uncertain. This receptor was identified in a man aged 35 to 55 in good health and CMV-seronegative. CDR3 sequence (DNA): TGCGCCAGCAGCTCCGACTTGTACCAAGAGACCCAGTACTTC. It is translated as CASSSDLYQETQYF.